This is a list of T cell receptor beta chains from one sample in a study of T cells in Graves' hyperthyroidism and ophthalmopathy. TCRdb re-derived calls from the multiplex PCR reads in MiXCR, one entry per CDR3 protein. The data contain a few hundred thousand distinct CDR3 sequences, roughly an eighth of them singletons. Sequencing used blood. Receptor source: a woman younger than 30 with Graves' hyperthyroidism. The CDR3 runs from the conserved cysteine through the conserved F or W. Fields, in order: J gene, clone size, V gene, D gene, CDR3 DNA, CDR3 protein. D genes are given only for firm matches. Expanded clones get a size class; other rows say once, few or many, or leave the size out.

J: TRBJ2-2; size: .; V: TRBV6-2/TRBV6-3; D: TRBD2; DNA: TGTGCCAGCGGACCACTAGGCGGGAGGGGATCCGGGGAGCTGTTTTTT; CDR3: CASGPLGGRGSGELFF
J: TRBJ2-3; size: few; V: TRBV7-2; D: .; DNA: TGTGCCAGCAGCCCACTGGCTCAAGATACGCAGTATTTT; CDR3: CASSPLAQDTQYF
J: TRBJ2-1; size: many; V: TRBV28; D: TRBD1; DNA: TGTGCCAGCAGTAGCCCAGGGGGCCCCCTCAATGAGCAGTTCTTC; CDR3: CASSSPGGPLNEQFF
J: TRBJ1-5; size: few; V: TRBV15; D: .; DNA: TGTGCCACCAGCAGAGTATGGGGGGCGCGAAAGGATCAGCCCCAGCATTTT; CDR3: CATSRVWGARKDQPQHF
J: TRBJ2-7; size: many; V: TRBV28; D: TRBD2; DNA: TGTGCCAGCAGAGGCGCGGGAGGGGGCAGCTACGAGCAGTACTTC; CDR3: CASRGAGGGSYEQYF
J: TRBJ2-2; size: few; V: TRBV11-2; D: .; DNA: TGTGCCAGCAGCCAACACACCGGGGAGCTGTTTTTT; CDR3: CASSQHTGELFF
J: TRBJ2-1; size: many; V: TRBV28; D: TRBD2; DNA: TGTGCCAGCAGTTACACCGCTCGGGGACTAGCGGGAGACAATGAGCAGTTCTTC; CDR3: CASSYTARGLAGDNEQFF
J: TRBJ1-1; size: .; V: TRBV29-1; D: .; DNA: TGCAGCGTTGCCCCCCGGCAGTCTAACACTGAAGCTTTCTTT; CDR3: CSVAPRQSNTEAFF
J: TRBJ2-1; size: .; V: TRBV11-2; D: .; DNA: TGTGCCAGCAGCTTAGTCCCAGTGTACAATGAGCAGTCCTTC; CDR3: CASSLVPVYNEQSF
J: TRBJ2-7; size: few; V: TRBV28; D: .; DNA: TGTGCCAGCAGCTCAGGGGGGGGGTCCTACGAGCAGTGCTTC; CDR3: CASSSGGGSYEQCF
J: TRBJ1-4; size: many; V: TRBV11-2; D: .; DNA: TGTGCCAGCAGCTTAGTGGGAATCCCAACTAATGAAAAACTGTTTTTT; CDR3: CASSLVGIPTNEKLFF
J: TRBJ2-2; size: .; V: TRBV24-1; D: .; DNA: TGTGCCACCAGTGACCCCCTGCGGGGACCGAACACCGGGGAGCTGTTTTTT; CDR3: CATSDPLRGPNTGELFF
J: TRBJ1-2; size: many; V: TRBV27; D: .; DNA: TGTGCCAGCAGTTTATATATGGTCGCGTCCGGGGATGGCTACACCTTC; CDR3: CASSLYMVASGDGYTF
J: TRBJ2-7; size: few; V: TRBV11-1; D: TRBD2; DNA: TGTGCCAGCAGCTCGGAGGCGGGAGGGCTGTACGAGCAGTACTTC; CDR3: CASSSEAGGLYEQYF
J: TRBJ2-7; size: many; V: TRBV11-3; D: .; DNA: TGTGCCAGCAGCTCGAGAGGGTCCTACGAGCAGTACTTC; CDR3: CASSSRGSYEQYF
J: TRBJ1-1; size: few; V: TRBV3-1; D: .; DNA: TGTGCCAGCAGCTGGAACAGGGAGGTGAAGAACACTGAAGCTTTCTTT; CDR3: CASSWNREVKNTEAFF
J: TRBJ2-1; size: many; V: TRBV20-1; D: .; DNA: TGCAGTGCGACGAACAATGAGCAGTTCTTC; CDR3: CSATNNEQFF
J: TRBJ2-2; size: few; V: TRBV9; D: .; DNA: TGTGCCAGCAGCCGCCCGGCTGACACCGGGGAGCTGTTTTTT; CDR3: CASSRPADTGELFF
J: TRBJ1-4; size: many; V: TRBV27; D: .; DNA: TGTGCCAGCAGTTTTCTTCCGAGGCCAACTAATGAAAAACTGTTTTTT; CDR3: CASSFLPRPTNEKLFF
J: TRBJ1-4; size: many; V: TRBV12-3/TRBV12-4; D: TRBD1; DNA: TGTGCCAGCAGTTACAGGGGAGCTGAGGATGAAAAACTGTTTTTT; CDR3: CASSYRGAEDEKLFF
J: TRBJ2-1; size: many; V: TRBV6-1; D: .; DNA: TGTGCCAGCCTCAACCTCGGTCTCACCAGCCTAATCTCCTACAATGAGCAGTTCTTC; CDR3: CASLNLGLTSLISYNEQFF
J: TRBJ1-1; size: many; V: TRBV28; D: TRBD1; DNA: TGTGCCAGCAGTTTTGACAGGGGGCTACGAGACACTGAAGCTTTCTTT; CDR3: CASSFDRGLRDTEAFF
J: TRBJ2-7; size: many; V: TRBV6-1; D: TRBD2; DNA: TGTGCCAGCAAAAAGATGAGCGGGACCAGCTCCTACGAGCAGTACTTC; CDR3: CASKKMSGTSSYEQYF
J: TRBJ1-2; size: few; V: TRBV29-1; D: .; DNA: TGCAGCGTTGCCCAGGAGTTCTATGGCTACACCTTC; CDR3: CSVAQEFYGYTF
J: TRBJ1-2; size: few; V: TRBV5-1; D: TRBD1; DNA: TGCGCCAGCAGCCCCGGACAGGAAGCTAACTATGGCTACACCTTC; CDR3: CASSPGQEANYGYTF
J: TRBJ2-7; size: many; V: TRBV5-1; D: .; DNA: TGCGCCAGCCGACCCCCCGGGACAAAAGTCTACGAGCAGTACTTC; CDR3: CASRPPGTKVYEQYF
J: TRBJ2-7; size: many; V: TRBV29-1; D: .; DNA: TGCAGCGTTGTGGATAGGGCAAGCTCCTACGAGCAGTACTTC; CDR3: CSVVDRASSYEQYF
J: TRBJ2-1; size: many; V: TRBV11-3; D: .; DNA: TGTGCCAGCAGCGGTGGACTATACAATGAGCAGTTCTTC; CDR3: CASSGGLYNEQFF
J: TRBJ2-1; size: many; V: TRBV2; D: TRBD2; DNA: TGTGCCAGCAGTGTCGACAGGGCCAGGACTAGCGGGACCTACAATGAGCAGTTCTTC; CDR3: CASSVDRARTSGTYNEQFF
J: TRBJ1-4; size: .; V: TRBV7-2; D: TRBD1; DNA: TGTGCCAGCAGCTTAGGAGACAGGGATAATGAAAAACTGTTTTTT; CDR3: CASSLGDRDNEKLFF
J: TRBJ2-2; size: many; V: TRBV9; D: TRBD1; DNA: TGTGCCAGCAGCGTCCGGGACAGCAGCACCGGGGAGCTGTTTTTT; CDR3: CASSVRDSSTGELFF
J: TRBJ1-1; size: many; V: TRBV29-1; D: TRBD1; DNA: TGCAGCGTTGGGGCTGGGACAGCGGCCCCCCCACACTACACTGAAGCTTTCTTT; CDR3: CSVGAGTAAPPHYTEAFF
J: TRBJ1-5; size: many; V: TRBV28; D: .; DNA: TGTGCCAGCAGTTTGGGGTGGGGCAGGTCTAGCAATCAGCCCCAGCATTTT; CDR3: CASSLGWGRSSNQPQHF
J: TRBJ2-5; size: .; V: TRBV6-2/TRBV6-3; D: .; DNA: TGTGCCAGCAGTTACTCAGGGGGGGAGGCCCAGTACTTC; CDR3: CASSYSGGEAQYF
J: TRBJ2-7; size: many; V: TRBV29-1; D: .; DNA: TGCAGCGTTGTTTCAAACTACGAGCAGTACTTC; CDR3: CSVVSNYEQYF
J: TRBJ2-7; size: many; V: TRBV19; D: TRBD2; DNA: TGTGCCAGTACTATGAGGCTAGCGGGAGTGGACGAGCAGTACTTC; CDR3: CASTMRLAGVDEQYF
J: TRBJ1-5; size: many; V: TRBV20-1; D: .; DNA: TGCAGTGCTGTACGACGGGGACGGAACAATCAGCCCCAGCATTTT; CDR3: CSAVRRGRNNQPQHF
J: TRBJ2-1; size: many; V: TRBV11-2; D: .; DNA: TGTGCCAGCAGCATCTCGACTGGGAATGAGCAGTTCTTC; CDR3: CASSISTGNEQFF
J: TRBJ2-3; size: few; V: TRBV7-8; D: TRBD1; DNA: TGTGCCAGCAGCTCTTCATGGACAGGAAACACAGATACGCAGTATTTT; CDR3: CASSSSWTGNTDTQYF
J: TRBJ1-5; size: many; V: TRBV10-3; D: .; DNA: TGTGCCATCAGCGCCGGACTGGATAGCAATCAGCCCCAGCATTTT; CDR3: CAISAGLDSNQPQHF
J: TRBJ2-1; size: many; V: TRBV7-8; D: .; DNA: TGTGCCAGCAGCTTAGGCTCCAGTAGCTCCTACAATGAGCAGTTCTTC; CDR3: CASSLGSSSSYNEQFF
J: TRBJ2-7; size: many; V: TRBV7-2; D: TRBD1; DNA: TGTGCCAGCAGCTTAGTGGGGGACAGGGGTCGAGAGCAGTACTTC; CDR3: CASSLVGDRGREQYF
J: TRBJ2-5; size: many; V: TRBV6-1; D: TRBD1; DNA: TGTGCCAGCAGCGATACCGGGACAGCAAGCGAGACCCAGTACTTC; CDR3: CASSDTGTASETQYF
J: TRBJ2-7; size: .; V: TRBV29-1; D: .; DNA: TGCAGCGTTGGAGGGGGGGCGAGGAACGAGCAGTACTTC; CDR3: CSVGGGARNEQYF
J: TRBJ2-7; size: .; V: TRBV4-3; D: TRBD2; DNA: TGCGCCAGCAGCCAAGACACTAGCGGGACCGAGCAGTACTTC; CDR3: CASSQDTSGTEQYF
J: TRBJ2-3; size: many; V: TRBV6-1; D: .; DNA: TGTGCCAGCAGTTATAGGGCGGGGAGCACAGATACGCAGTATTTT; CDR3: CASSYRAGSTDTQYF
J: TRBJ2-7; size: many; V: TRBV28; D: TRBD2; DNA: TGTGCCAGCAGTTTGGGTAGGGACTACCCCTACGAGCAGTACTTC; CDR3: CASSLGRDYPYEQYF
J: TRBJ2-1; size: many; V: TRBV7-8; D: .; DNA: TGTGCCAGCAGTCCAGCGGGCCTCAGCTCCTACAATGAGCAGTTCTTC; CDR3: CASSPAGLSSYNEQFF
J: TRBJ1-4; size: many; V: TRBV20-1; D: .; DNA: TGCAGTGCTATGGGGGCGCTCGGTGAAAAACTGTTTTTT; CDR3: CSAMGALGEKLFF
J: TRBJ2-2; size: .; V: TRBV9; D: .; DNA: TGTGCCAGCAGCGTCAAACCGAACACCGGGGAGCTGTTTTTT; CDR3: CASSVKPNTGELFF
J: TRBJ2-1; size: many; V: TRBV2; D: TRBD2; DNA: TGTGCCAGCAGTTCAGCGCCGGGACTAGCGGACAATGAGCAGTTCTTC; CDR3: CASSSAPGLADNEQFF
J: TRBJ2-2; size: .; V: TRBV19; D: TRBD1; DNA: TGTGCCAGTATACAGGGGCCGAACACCGGGGAGCTGTTTTTT; CDR3: CASIQGPNTGELFF
J: TRBJ2-3; size: many; V: TRBV7-9; D: .; DNA: TGTGCCAGCAGCCTAAATGTGGATACGCAGTATTTT; CDR3: CASSLNVDTQYF
J: TRBJ2-7; size: few; V: TRBV30; D: .; DNA: TGTGCCTATATGAAGGCGGTCGGGTACGAGCAGTACTTC; CDR3: CAYMKAVGYEQYF
J: TRBJ2-5; size: few; V: TRBV19; D: TRBD1; DNA: TGTGCCAGTAGAAAGACAGGGGGCGGTGAGACCCAGTACTTC; CDR3: CASRKTGGGETQYF